The clone carrying this T cell receptor beta chain was counted ten times or more. Its antigen remains unknown. From the multiplex PCR reads, TCRdb called clonotypes with MiXCR, one entry per CDR3 protein. In the table there are 47,000 or so distinct CDR3 sequences, 20% to 25% of which are singletons. CDR1 SEHNR and CDR2 FQNEAQ come from the germline V gene (reference sequence). This CDR3 spans 13 amino acids. Trimming pared 1 base from V and 2 bases from J, leaving 6 bases between. The data stem from a study of breast tumors, draining lymph nodes, adjacent tissues. Broader study findings: Compared with lymph nodes, tumors were less diverse; compared with nontumor tissue, more. That most tumor T cells come from lymph nodes remained unproven.

The chain couples TRBV7-9 to TRBJ2-7, with D unclear. The source material was breast tumor tissue. The clonotype was recovered from a female donor with breast cancer. Some clones in this sample may be carry-over from other donors' samples. CDR3 protein: CASSLGIAYEQYF. The DNA of the CDR3 is TGTGCCAGCAGCTTAGGGATCGCCTACGAGCAGTACTTC.